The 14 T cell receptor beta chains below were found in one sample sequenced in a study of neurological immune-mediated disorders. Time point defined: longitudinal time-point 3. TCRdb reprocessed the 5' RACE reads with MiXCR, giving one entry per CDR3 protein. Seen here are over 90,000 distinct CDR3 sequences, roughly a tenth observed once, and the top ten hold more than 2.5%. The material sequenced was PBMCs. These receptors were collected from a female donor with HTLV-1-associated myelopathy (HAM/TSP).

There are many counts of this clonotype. CDR3 protein: CSAGASGLAKNIQYF. Here the CDR3 DNA reads TGCAGTGCGGGGGCTAGCGGACTAGCCAAAAACATTCAGTACTTC. The V and J genes are TRBV20-1 and TRBJ2-4, with a tentative D call TRBD2 (7 bases). Looked up from germline, CDR1 is DFQATT and CDR2 is SNEGSKA (reference sequence). This CDR3 is 15 amino acids long. V was trimmed by 6 bases and J by 0 bases, leaving 15 bases between them.

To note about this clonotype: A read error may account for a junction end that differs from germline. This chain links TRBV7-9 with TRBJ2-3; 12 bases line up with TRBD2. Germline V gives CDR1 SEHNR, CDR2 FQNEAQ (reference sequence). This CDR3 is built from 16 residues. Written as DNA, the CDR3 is TGTGCCAGCAACATGGGACTAGCGGGTAGCACGGATACGCAGTATTTT. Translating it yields CASNMGLAGSTDTQYF.

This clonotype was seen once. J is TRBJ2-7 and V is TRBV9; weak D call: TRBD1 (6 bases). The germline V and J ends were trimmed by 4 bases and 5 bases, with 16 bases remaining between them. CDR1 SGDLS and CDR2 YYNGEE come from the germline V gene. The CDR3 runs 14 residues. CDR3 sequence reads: CASSHWTVSHEQYF. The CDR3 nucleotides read TGTGCCAGCAGCCACTGGACAGTGTCCCACGAGCAGTACTTC.

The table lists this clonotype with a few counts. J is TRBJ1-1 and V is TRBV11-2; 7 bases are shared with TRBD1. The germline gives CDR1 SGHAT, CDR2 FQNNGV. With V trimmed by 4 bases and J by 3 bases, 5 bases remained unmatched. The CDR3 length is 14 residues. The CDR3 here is CASSSETGYTEAFF. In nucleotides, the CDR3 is TGTGCCAGCAGCTCCGAGACAGGGTACACTGAAGCTTTCTTT.

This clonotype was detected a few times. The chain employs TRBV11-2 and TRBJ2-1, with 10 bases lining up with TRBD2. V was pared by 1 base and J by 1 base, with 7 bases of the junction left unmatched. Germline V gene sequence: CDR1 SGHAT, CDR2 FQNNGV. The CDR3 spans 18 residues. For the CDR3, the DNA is TGTGCCAGCAGCTTAGGGCTAGCGGGGGACGGGTCCTACAATGAGCAGTTCTTC. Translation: CASSLGLAGDGSYNEQFF.

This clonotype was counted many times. DNA of the CDR3: TGTGCCAGCAGCTTGGGGAGGTGGGCGGGGTACGAGCAGTACTTC. Translated: CASSLGRWAGYEQYF. The chain carries TRBV6-5 and TRBJ2-7; TRBD2 might be the D (6 bases). The CDR3 totals 15 residues. V was cut by 6 bases and J by 4 bases, with 19 bases left in between. Germline CDR1 reads MNHEY; CDR2 reads SVGAGI.

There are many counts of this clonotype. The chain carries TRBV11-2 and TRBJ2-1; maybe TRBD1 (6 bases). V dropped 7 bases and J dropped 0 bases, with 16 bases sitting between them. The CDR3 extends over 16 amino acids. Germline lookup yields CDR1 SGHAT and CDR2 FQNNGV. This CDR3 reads CASKLTPTGSYNEQFF. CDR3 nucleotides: TGTGCCAGCAAACTCACCCCGACAGGCTCCTACAATGAGCAGTTCTTC.

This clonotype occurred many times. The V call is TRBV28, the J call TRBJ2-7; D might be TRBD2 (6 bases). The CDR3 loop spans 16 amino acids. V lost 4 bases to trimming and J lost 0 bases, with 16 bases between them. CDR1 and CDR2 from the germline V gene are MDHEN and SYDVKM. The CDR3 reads CASSSLGGVVSYEQYF. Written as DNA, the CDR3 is TGTGCCAGCAGTTCACTGGGGGGAGTAGTCTCCTACGAGCAGTACTTC.

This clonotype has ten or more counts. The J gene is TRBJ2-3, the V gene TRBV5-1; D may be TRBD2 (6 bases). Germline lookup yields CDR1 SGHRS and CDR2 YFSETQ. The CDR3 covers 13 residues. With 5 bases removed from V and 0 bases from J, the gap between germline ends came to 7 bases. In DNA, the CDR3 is TGCGCCAGCAGGAGCGGGAGCACAGATACGCAGTATTTT. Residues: CASRSGSTDTQYF.

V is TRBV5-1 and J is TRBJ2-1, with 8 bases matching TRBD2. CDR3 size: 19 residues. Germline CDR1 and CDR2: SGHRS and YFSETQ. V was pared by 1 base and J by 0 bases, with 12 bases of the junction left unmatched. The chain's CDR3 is CASSLRPLVSGDSYNEQFF. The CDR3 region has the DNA TGCGCCAGCAGCTTGAGGCCCCTAGTTAGCGGGGACTCCTACAATGAGCAGTTCTTC.

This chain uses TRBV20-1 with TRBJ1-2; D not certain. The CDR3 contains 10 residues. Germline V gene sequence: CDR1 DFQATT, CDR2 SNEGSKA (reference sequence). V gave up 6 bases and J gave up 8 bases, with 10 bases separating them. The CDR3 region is CSAEGVGYTF. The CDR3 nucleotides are TGCAGTGCGGAGGGTGTAGGCTACACCTTC.

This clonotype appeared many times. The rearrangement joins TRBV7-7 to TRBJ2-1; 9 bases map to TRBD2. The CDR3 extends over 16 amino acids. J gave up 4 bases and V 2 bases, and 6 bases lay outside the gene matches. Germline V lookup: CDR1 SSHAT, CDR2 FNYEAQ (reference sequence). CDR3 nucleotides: TGTGCCAGCAGCTTACTTAGCGGGGGAGGGTACAATGAGCAGTTCTTC. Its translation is CASSLLSGGGYNEQFF.

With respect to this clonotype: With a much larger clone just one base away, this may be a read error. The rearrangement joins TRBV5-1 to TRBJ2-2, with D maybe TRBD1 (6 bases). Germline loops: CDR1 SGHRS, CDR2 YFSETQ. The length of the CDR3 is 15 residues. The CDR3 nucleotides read TGCGCCAGCAGCCGGACAGCCTCGAACACCGGGGATCTGTTTTTT. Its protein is CASSRTASNTGDLFF.

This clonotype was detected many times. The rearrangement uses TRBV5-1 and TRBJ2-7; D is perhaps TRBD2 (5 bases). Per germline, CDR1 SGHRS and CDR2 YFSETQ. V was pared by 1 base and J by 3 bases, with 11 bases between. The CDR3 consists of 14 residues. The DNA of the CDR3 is TGCGCCAGCAGCTTGACTGGAGGTATCTACGAGCAGTACTTC. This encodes CASSLTGGIYEQYF.